The 4 T cell receptor beta chains in this list originate from one sample, sequenced in a study of blood T cell repertoires in COVID-19. Sequencing used immunoSEQ multiplex PCR; TCRdb keeps in-frame clones, though not all of them. The sample records some 90,000 clones, 90% to 95% being singletons. Sequenced: peripheral blood. Every receptor here comes from a woman in her 50s in a cohort sampled during active COVID-19.

This clone was recorded a few times. The rearrangement joins TRBV19 to TRBJ2-6; D is possibly TRBD1 (6 bases). The CDR3 extends over 14 amino acids. Germline V lookup: CDR1 LNHDA, CDR2 SQIVND (reference sequence). Trimming took 6 bases from V and 1 from J, leaving 7 bases between them. CDR3 sequence (DNA): TGTGCCAGTAGGGACAGATCTGGGGCCAACGTCCTGACTTTC. Protein sequence: CASRDRSGANVLTF.

The gene calls are TRBV5-4 and TRBJ2-2; TRBD1 matches 10 bases. The trim removed 4 bases at V and 7 bases at J, leaving 4 bases unmatched. This CDR3 region has 14 residues. Germline CDR1 and CDR2: SGHNT and YYREEE (reference sequence). CDR3 bases: TGTGCCAGCAGCCCTGGACAGGGGGTCGGGGAGCTGTTTTTT. It specifies CASSPGQGVGELFF.

This chain links TRBV7-8 with TRBJ1-2; the D is unclear. V shed 5 bases and J shed 4 bases, with 17 bases lying between them. This CDR3 has 15 residues. Germline V gene sequence: CDR1 SGHVS, CDR2 FQNEAQ. The CDR3 DNA is TGTGCCAGCAGCCCCCCCGGGGTTACTTCCTATGGCTACACCTTC. It is translated as CASSPPGVTSYGYTF.

The chain has TRBV19 and TRBJ1-5; D might be TRBD1 (6 bases). Germline V gene data show CDR1 as LNHDA and CDR2 as SQIVND (reference sequence). Trimming left V 5 bases short and J 4 bases short, with 15 bases between. The CDR3 runs 15 residues. The CDR3 protein is CASSAWTEGNQPQHF. The DNA for the CDR3 is TGTGCCAGTAGTGCTTGGACAGAGGGGAATCAGCCCCAGCATTTT.